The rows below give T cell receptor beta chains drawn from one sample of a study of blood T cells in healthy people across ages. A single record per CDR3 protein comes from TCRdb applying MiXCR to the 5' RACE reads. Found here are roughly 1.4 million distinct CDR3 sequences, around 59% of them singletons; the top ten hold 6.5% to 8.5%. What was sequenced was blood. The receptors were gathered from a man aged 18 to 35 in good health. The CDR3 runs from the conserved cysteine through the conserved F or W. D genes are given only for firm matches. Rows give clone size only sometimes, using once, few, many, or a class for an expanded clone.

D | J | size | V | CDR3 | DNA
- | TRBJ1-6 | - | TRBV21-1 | CASSKSAQLSYNSPLHF | TGTGCCAGCAGCAAATCCGCACAACTTTCCTATAATTCACCCCTCCACTTT
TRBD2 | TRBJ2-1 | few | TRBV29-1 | CSVGEAGGYNEQFF | TGCAGCGTGGGGGAAGCGGGGGGGTACAATGAGCAGTTCTTC
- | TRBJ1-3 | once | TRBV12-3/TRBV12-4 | CATGRTGSGNTIYF | TGTGCCACCGGACGGACGGGCTCTGGAAACACCATATATTTT
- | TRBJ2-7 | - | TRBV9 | CASSGTLWGHEQYF | TGTGCCAGCAGCGGGACTCTTTGGGGGCACGAGCAGTACTTC
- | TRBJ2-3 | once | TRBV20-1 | CSAQNPQQGWGTDTQYF | TGCAGTGCTCAAAACCCCCAACAGGGATGGGGCACAGATACGCAGTATTTT
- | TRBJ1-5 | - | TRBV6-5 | CASSPRRDLSNQPQHF | TGTGCCAGCAGTCCTCGACGCGACCTTAGCAATCAGCCCCAGCATTTT
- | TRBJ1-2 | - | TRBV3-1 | CASSQDVGANYGYTF | TGTGCCAGCAGCCAAGACGTCGGGGCTAACTATGGCTACACCTTC
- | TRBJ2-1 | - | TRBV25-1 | CASSESVSGWGEQFF | TGTGCCAGCAGTGAATCCGTCTCCGGGTGGGGTGAGCAGTTCTTC
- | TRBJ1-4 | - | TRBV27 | CASRPGGRVEELFF | TGTGCCAGCCGCCCGGGCGGCCGGGTTGAGGAACTGTTTTTT
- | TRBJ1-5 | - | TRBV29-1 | CSATDGGNQPQHF | TGCAGCGCCACAGACGGGGGGAATCAGCCCCAGCATTTT
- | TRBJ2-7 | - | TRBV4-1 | CASSHATRVFEQYF | TGCGCCAGCAGCCACGCGACTAGGGTGTTCGAGCAGTACTTC
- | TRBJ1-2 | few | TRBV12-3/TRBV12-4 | CASHLHGYTF | TGTGCCAGCCACCTCCATGGCTACACCTTC
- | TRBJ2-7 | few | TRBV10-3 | CAIRGQTYEQYF | TGTGCCATCAGAGGACAGACCTACGAGCAGTACTTC
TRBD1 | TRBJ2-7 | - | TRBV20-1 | CSARNPWTGPYEQYF | TGCAGTGCTAGGAACCCCTGGACAGGACCCTACGAGCAGTACTTC